This T cell receptor beta chain was documented in a study of T cell responses to AZD1222 COVID-19 vaccine. Study findings and constraints: Dominant at 160-218 and 743-854, vaccine-associated CD4 TCRs also spanned spike. Seropositive at baseline were only a handful of AZD1222 recipients. White British people made up most donors, females outnumbered males, and clonal diversity was possibly underestimated.

To note about this clone: Its antigen is as yet unknown.

Sequencing was performed with immunoSEQ multiplex PCR; in TCRdb, only in-frame clones are kept and a portion is missing. This table holds around 110,000 clones, around 92% found once. The sequence came from an adult in good health. The starting material was peripheral blood, obtained on day 0 of AZD1222 vaccination.

The CDR3 sequence: CAIRPGLASGGDTQYF. The CDR3 nucleotides read TGTGCCATCAGACCCGGCCTAGCGAGCGGTGGAGATACGCAGTATTTT. The chain links TRBV10-3 to TRBJ2-3, with D perhaps TRBD2 (6 bases). The CDR3 has 16 amino acids. Germline V CDR1 and CDR2: ENHRY, SYGVKD. Trimming left V 6 bases short and J 5 bases short, with 21 bases between.